The rows below give T cell receptor beta chains drawn from one sample of a study of response to subunit inactivated influenza vaccine. TCRdb reprocessed the RT-PCR reads via MiXCR and lists one record per CDR3 protein. The sample gives over 150,000 distinct CDR3 sequences, under 15% of which show up once; 20% to 30% is in the top ten. Sequenced here: CD8+ T cells sorted from PBMCs, sampled less than 6 days after vaccination. These receptors were collected from a man aged 45-65 years who received an inactivated influenza vaccine. Each CDR3 is given with its conserved first and last residue. A D gene is named only where the DNA matches it firmly. Size tells how often a clone was seen (once, few, many) or the class of an expanded clone, and some rows leave it out.

V: TRBV4-3; J: TRBJ2-3; D: NA; size: NA; DNA: TGCGCCAGCAGCCAAGATTTGGGGGCCCTGACAGATACGCAGTATTTT; CDR3: CASSQDLGALTDTQYF
V: TRBV20-1; J: TRBJ1-4; D: NA; size: few; DNA: TGCAGTGCTATGAGAAGGGACACGCCTAATGAAAAACTGTTTTTT; CDR3: CSAMRRDTPNEKLFF
V: TRBV29-1; J: TRBJ2-5; D: TRBD2; size: NA; DNA: TGCAGCGTTGAAGAGCGGGGGGGAGAGACCCAGTACTTC; CDR3: CSVEERGGETQYF
V: TRBV6-5; J: TRBJ2-5; D: TRBD1; size: NA; DNA: TGTGCCAGCAGTTACTATACACCGGGACAGCAAGAGACCCAGTACTTC; CDR3: CASSYYTPGQQETQYF
V: TRBV7-9; J: TRBJ2-2; D: TRBD2; size: NA; DNA: TGTGCCAGCAGCGCGACTAGCGGCAACACCGGGGAGCTGTTTTTT; CDR3: CASSATSGNTGELFF
V: TRBV7-9; J: TRBJ2-7; D: NA; size: NA; DNA: TGTGCCAGCAGCTTAGTTGGAGGGCAGTACTTC; CDR3: CASSLVGGQYF
V: TRBV7-2; J: TRBJ2-1; D: TRBD2; size: NA; DNA: TGTGCCAGCAGCTTAATGGAGGCGGGAGGGGTATGGAATGAGCAGTTCTTC; CDR3: CASSLMEAGGVWNEQFF
V: TRBV6-5; J: TRBJ2-7; D: NA; size: few; DNA: TGTGCCAGCAGTTACCGCGACAGGCACTCCTACGAGCAGTACTTC; CDR3: CASSYRDRHSYEQYF
V: TRBV29-1; J: TRBJ2-3; D: NA; size: many; DNA: TGCACCGGGGCGACTAGCACAGATACGCAGTATTTT; CDR3: CTGATSTDTQYF
V: TRBV7-9; J: TRBJ2-3; D: NA; size: NA; DNA: TGTGCCAGCAGCGTCGTCAGCGGAGAGAAAGATACGCAGTATTTT; CDR3: CASSVVSGEKDTQYF
V: TRBV28; J: TRBJ1-1; D: NA; size: NA; DNA: TGTGCCAGCAGTTCGCTGCGGGGGAGAGCTCTCTTT; CDR3: CASSSLRGRALF
V: TRBV12-3/TRBV12-4; J: TRBJ2-2; D: TRBD1; size: NA; DNA: TGTGCCAGCAGTTTGCTGGGACAGGGAGTCATACCCGGGGAGCTGTTTTTT; CDR3: CASSLLGQGVIPGELFF
V: TRBV7-9; J: TRBJ2-5; D: NA; size: few; DNA: TGTGCCAGCAGCTTACAACCTAGCGAGGGAAGGAGAGAGACCCAGTACTTC; CDR3: CASSLQPSEGRRETQYF
V: TRBV9; J: TRBJ2-2; D: TRBD2; size: few; DNA: TGTGCCAGCAGCGCCCCCTTGAGCGGGGGGCACCCCGGGGAGCTGTTTTTT; CDR3: CASSAPLSGGHPGELFF
V: TRBV29-1; J: TRBJ2-2; D: NA; size: many; DNA: TGCAGCGTTGTGCGTGACACCGGGGAGCTGTTTTTT; CDR3: CSVVRDTGELFF
V: TRBV12-3/TRBV12-4; J: TRBJ2-7; D: NA; size: few; DNA: TGTGCCAGCAGATCCACCACTAGCTCCTACGAGCAGTACTTC; CDR3: CASRSTTSSYEQYF
V: TRBV11-1; J: TRBJ2-1; D: TRBD2; size: few; DNA: TGTGCCAGCAACGAAGGGGCGGGGGGGCGGAGCTCCTACAATGAGCAGTTCTTC; CDR3: CASNEGAGGRSSYNEQFF
V: TRBV14; J: TRBJ2-1; D: TRBD2; size: few; DNA: TGTGCCAGCAGCTTACGGACTAGCGGGAGGGCCATTGGTAATGAGCAGTTCTTC; CDR3: CASSLRTSGRAIGNEQFF
V: TRBV3-1; J: TRBJ2-7; D: NA; size: NA; DNA: TGTGCCAGCAGCCAAGAAGCTAGTGCAGTTTACACTACCTACGAGCAGTACTTC; CDR3: CASSQEASAVYTTYEQYF
V: TRBV7-6; J: TRBJ2-1; D: NA; size: NA; DNA: TGTGCCAGCAGCCCAAACCGGGGCTACAATGAGCAGTTCTTC; CDR3: CASSPNRGYNEQFF
V: TRBV7-9; J: TRBJ2-5; D: TRBD2; size: few; DNA: TGTGCCAGCAGCCTCCTCGCGGGGGTTGAGACCCAGTACTTC; CDR3: CASSLLAGVETQYF
V: TRBV12-3/TRBV12-4; J: TRBJ1-5; D: NA; size: many; DNA: TGTGCCAGCAGTTTTGGGTCGCCGAAGGATCAGCCCCAGCATTTT; CDR3: CASSFGSPKDQPQHF
V: TRBV7-9; J: TRBJ1-5; D: TRBD1; size: NA; DNA: TGTGCCAGCAGCTTAGGGGGACAGGGGCCCCAGCATTTT; CDR3: CASSLGGQGPQHF
V: TRBV7-9; J: TRBJ2-5; D: TRBD2; size: NA; DNA: TGTGCCAGCAGCACAATAGCGGGGGGTGCGGAGACCCAGTACTTC; CDR3: CASSTIAGGAETQYF
V: TRBV6-1; J: TRBJ2-4; D: TRBD1; size: NA; DNA: TGTGCCAGCAGACCGGGACAGTCCAAAAACATTCAGTACTTC; CDR3: CASRPGQSKNIQYF
V: TRBV6-1; J: TRBJ2-5; D: TRBD2; size: NA; DNA: TGTGCCAGCAGTCCTGGCCAAACTAGCGGGTTACAAGAGACCCAGTACTTC; CDR3: CASSPGQTSGLQETQYF
V: TRBV15; J: TRBJ2-3; D: NA; size: NA; DNA: TGTGCCACCGTGAAAGGACTGGAGAGCACAGATACGCAGTATTTT; CDR3: CATVKGLESTDTQYF
V: TRBV12-3/TRBV12-4; J: TRBJ1-4; D: TRBD1; size: NA; DNA: TGTGCCAGCACGGACAGGGGGCTTGAAAAACTGTTTTTT; CDR3: CASTDRGLEKLFF
V: TRBV27; J: TRBJ1-4; D: NA; size: few; DNA: TGTGCCAGCAGTTTAGTAGGGGCGAATGAAAAACTGTTTTTT; CDR3: CASSLVGANEKLFF
V: TRBV6-2/TRBV6-3; J: TRBJ2-5; D: NA; size: NA; DNA: TGTGCCAGCAGTCTCCTACGGGCGGACTACCAAGAGACCCAGTACTTC; CDR3: CASSLLRADYQETQYF
V: TRBV28; J: TRBJ2-1; D: NA; size: NA; DNA: TGTGCCAGCAGTCCGGGACTGGAAATCAATGAGCAGTTCTTC; CDR3: CASSPGLEINEQFF
V: TRBV12-3/TRBV12-4; J: TRBJ2-1; D: NA; size: NA; DNA: TGTGCCAGCAGTTCCCTCTCGGTTAGCTCCTACAATGAGCAGTTCTTC; CDR3: CASSSLSVSSYNEQFF
V: TRBV20-1; J: TRBJ1-5; D: NA; size: few; DNA: TGCAGTGCTAGAGATCAATTGCGACATACCAGCAATCAGCCCCAGCATTTT; CDR3: CSARDQLRHTSNQPQHF
V: TRBV20-1; J: TRBJ2-2; D: NA; size: once; DNA: TGCAGTGCAGGGGCAAAGAACACCGGGGAGCTGTTTTTT; CDR3: CSAGAKNTGELFF
V: TRBV27; J: TRBJ2-1; D: NA; size: NA; DNA: TGTGCCAGCAGTTTTTCAGGGGTGAATGAGCAGTTCTTC; CDR3: CASSFSGVNEQFF
V: TRBV6-1; J: TRBJ2-2; D: TRBD1; size: many; DNA: TGTGCCAGCAGTGTGGCAGGGGGTGTAAGCGGGGAGCTGTTTTTT; CDR3: CASSVAGGVSGELFF
V: TRBV12-3/TRBV12-4; J: TRBJ1-2; D: TRBD1; size: NA; DNA: TGTGCCAGCTCAGGGACAGCGTTCTATGGCTACACCTTC; CDR3: CASSGTAFYGYTF
V: TRBV10-2; J: TRBJ2-2; D: NA; size: few; DNA: TGCGCCAGCAGTGAGTCAGGAGGGCTTGGCGGGGAGCTGTTTTTT; CDR3: CASSESGGLGGELFF
V: TRBV3-1; J: TRBJ2-7; D: NA; size: few; DNA: TGTGCCAGCAGCCAAGAGTGGTCCTACGAGCAGTACTTC; CDR3: CASSQEWSYEQYF
V: TRBV27; J: TRBJ2-3; D: NA; size: NA; DNA: TGTGCCAGCAGTTTTATGGCAACTAGCACAGATACGCAGTATTTT; CDR3: CASSFMATSTDTQYF
V: TRBV3-1; J: TRBJ2-3; D: NA; size: many; DNA: TGTGCCAGCAGCCAGTACGAGGTAGCGCTTAACACAGATACGCAGTATTTT; CDR3: CASSQYEVALNTDTQYF
V: TRBV7-9; J: TRBJ2-3; D: NA; size: many; DNA: TGTGCCAGCAGCTCCTACGTTTATTACACAGATACGCAGTATTTT; CDR3: CASSSYVYYTDTQYF
V: TRBV9; J: TRBJ2-5; D: NA; size: NA; DNA: TGTGCCAGCAGCCCGGCCCTGGGCCGACGGGAGACCCAGTACTTC; CDR3: CASSPALGRRETQYF
V: TRBV28; J: TRBJ2-2; D: TRBD1; size: NA; DNA: TGTGCCAGCACCACCTTAGACAGGGTGAACACCGGGGAGCTGTTTTTT; CDR3: CASTTLDRVNTGELFF
V: TRBV20-1; J: TRBJ2-1; D: NA; size: NA; DNA: TGCAGTGCTAGAGGGGTTTCTGAGCCCTACAATGAGCAGTTCTTC; CDR3: CSARGVSEPYNEQFF
V: TRBV29-1; J: TRBJ2-7; D: TRBD1; size: NA; DNA: TGCAGCGTGGAGAGCCGGGACAGGGCATCCTACGAGCAGTACTTC; CDR3: CSVESRDRASYEQYF
V: TRBV4-1; J: TRBJ1-1; D: TRBD1; size: many; DNA: TGCGCCAGCAGCTCCACAGGGGGGACGAACACTGAAGCTTTCTTT; CDR3: CASSSTGGTNTEAFF
V: TRBV6-1; J: TRBJ2-7; D: TRBD1; size: few; DNA: TGTGCCAGCAGTGTGGGACAGGGTTACCACGAGCAGTACTTC; CDR3: CASSVGQGYHEQYF
V: TRBV29-1; J: TRBJ2-3; D: NA; size: NA; DNA: TGCAGCGTCCCGGGTGGGGGTTGGGCCACAGATACGCAGTATTTT; CDR3: CSVPGGGWATDTQYF
V: TRBV2; J: TRBJ2-1; D: TRBD2; size: few; DNA: TGTGCCAGCAGTGAAGCCCACCTGTCGGGGGGATACGGGGATGAGCAGTTCTTC; CDR3: CASSEAHLSGGYGDEQFF